This T cell receptor beta chain was profiled in a study of blood T cell repertoires in COVID-19. The V gene's germline CDR1 is SGHTA and CDR2 FQGTGA. The V gene lost 6 bases and the J gene lost 2 bases, with 9 bases spanning the gap. The CDR3 runs 13 residues. Here immunoSEQ multiplex PCR was the method, and the copy in TCRdb shows in-frame clones only, minus some. Among about 180,000 clones listed, roughly 80% were seen once. The chain carries TRBV7-3 and TRBJ2-3; possible D gene TRBD2, 5 bases. The specimen sequenced was peripheral blood. The receptor's source is a human donor in a cohort sampled during active COVID-19. The chain's CDR3 is CASSSGDTDTQYF. The CDR3 bases are TGTGCCAGCAGTTCCGGGGACACAGATACGCAGTATTTT.